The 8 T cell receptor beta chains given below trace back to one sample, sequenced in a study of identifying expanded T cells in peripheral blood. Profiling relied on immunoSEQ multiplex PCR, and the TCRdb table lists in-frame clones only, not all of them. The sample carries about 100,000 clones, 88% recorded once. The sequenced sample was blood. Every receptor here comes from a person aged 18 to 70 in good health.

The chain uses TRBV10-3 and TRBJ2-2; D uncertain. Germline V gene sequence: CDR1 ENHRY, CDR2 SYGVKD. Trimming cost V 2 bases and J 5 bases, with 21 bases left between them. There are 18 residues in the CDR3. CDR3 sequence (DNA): TGTGCCATCAGTGAGCCCCGCCAAGGGTATAACCCGACCGGGGAGCTGTTTTTT. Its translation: CAISEPRQGYNPTGELFF.

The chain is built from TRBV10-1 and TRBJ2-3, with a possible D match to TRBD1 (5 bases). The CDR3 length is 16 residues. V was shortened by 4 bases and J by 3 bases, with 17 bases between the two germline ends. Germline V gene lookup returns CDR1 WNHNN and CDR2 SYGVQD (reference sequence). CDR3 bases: TGCGCCAGCAGTGGTACAAGGGGCGAAGGAACAGATACGCAGTATTTT. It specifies CASSGTRGEGTDTQYF.

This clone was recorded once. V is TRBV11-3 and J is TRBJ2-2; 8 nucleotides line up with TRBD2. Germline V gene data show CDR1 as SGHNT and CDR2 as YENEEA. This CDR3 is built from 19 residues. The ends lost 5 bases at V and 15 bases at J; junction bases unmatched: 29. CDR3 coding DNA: TGTGCCAGCAGCGTGAGGCATCCGGGACACTTAACTAGCGGTCCGGTCATGTTTTTT. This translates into CASSVRHPGHLTSGPVMFF.

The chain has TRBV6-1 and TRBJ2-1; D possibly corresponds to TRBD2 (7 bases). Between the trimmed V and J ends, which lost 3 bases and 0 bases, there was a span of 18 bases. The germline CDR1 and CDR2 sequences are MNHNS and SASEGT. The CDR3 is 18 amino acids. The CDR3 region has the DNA TGTGCCAGCAGTGATAGAATAGGGGGGGCCTCCTCCTACAATGAGCAGTTCTTC. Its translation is CASSDRIGGASSYNEQFF.

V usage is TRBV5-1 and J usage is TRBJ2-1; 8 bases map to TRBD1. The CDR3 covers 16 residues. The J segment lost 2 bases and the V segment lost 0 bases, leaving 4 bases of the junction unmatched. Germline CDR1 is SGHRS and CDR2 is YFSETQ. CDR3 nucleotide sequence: TGCGCCAGCAGCTTGGGACTGGGACAGGCCTACAATGAGCAGTTCTTC. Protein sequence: CASSLGLGQAYNEQFF. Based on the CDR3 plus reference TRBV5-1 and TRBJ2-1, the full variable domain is KAGVTQTPRYLIKTRGQQVTLSCSPISGHRSVSWYQQTPGQGLQFLFEYFSETQRNKGNFPGRFSGRQFSNSRSEMNVSTLELGDSALYLCASSLGLGQAYNEQFFGPGTRLTVL.

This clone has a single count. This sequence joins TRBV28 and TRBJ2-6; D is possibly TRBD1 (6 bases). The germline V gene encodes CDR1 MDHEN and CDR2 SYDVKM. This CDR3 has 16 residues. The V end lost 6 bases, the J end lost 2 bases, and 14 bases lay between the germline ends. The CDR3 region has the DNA TGTGCCAGCAGATCACAGGGAAAGGCTGGGGCCAACGTCCTGACTTTC. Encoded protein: CASRSQGKAGANVLTF. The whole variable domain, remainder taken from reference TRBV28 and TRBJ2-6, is DVKVTQSSRYLVKRTGEKVFLECVQDMDHENMFWYRQDPGLGLRLIYFSYDVKMKEKGDIPEGYSVSREKKERFSLILESASTNQTSMYLCASRSQGKAGANVLTFGAGSRLTVL.

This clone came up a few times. The DNA for the CDR3 is TGTGCCAGCAGTTTCCTTGACCGGCGGCGTGAGCAGTTCTTC. It yields the protein CASSFLDRRREQFF. The chain combines TRBV28 with TRBJ2-1; D unclear. Germline loops: CDR1 MDHEN, CDR2 SYDVKM. With 3 bases removed from V and 9 bases from J, the gap between germline ends came to 15 bases. This CDR3 contains 14 residues.

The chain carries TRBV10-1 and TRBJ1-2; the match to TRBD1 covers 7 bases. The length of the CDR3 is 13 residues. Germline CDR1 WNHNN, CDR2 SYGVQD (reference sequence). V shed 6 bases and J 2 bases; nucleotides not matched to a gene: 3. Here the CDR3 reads CASSPGQNYGYTF. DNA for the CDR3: TGCGCCAGCAGCCCGGGACAGAACTATGGCTACACCTTC.